The 3 T cell receptor beta chains below come from one sample, sequenced in a study of blood T cell repertoires in COVID-19. Here immunoSEQ multiplex PCR was the method, and the copy in TCRdb shows in-frame clones only, minus some. The profile shows about 72,000 clones, roughly 82% of them singletons. Sequenced: peripheral blood. The receptors stem from a human donor in a cohort sampled during active COVID-19.

The chain has TRBV7-9 and TRBJ1-2; 9 positions agree with TRBD1. The CDR3 runs to 17 residues. Germline V lookup: CDR1 SEHNR, CDR2 FQNEAQ (reference sequence). Trimming took 1 base from V and 3 from J; bases not matched to a gene: 9. This chain's CDR3 is CASSLGDREESYYGYTF. The DNA of the CDR3 is TGTGCCAGCAGCTTAGGGGACAGGGAAGAAAGTTACTATGGCTACACCTTC.

V usage is TRBV5-4 and J usage is TRBJ1-5; D is unresolved. The ends were cut back, 4 bases at V and 5 bases at J, with 13 bases in the middle. The CDR3 length is 14 residues. Germline assignment: CDR1 SGHNT and CDR2 YYREEE (reference sequence). In nucleotides, the CDR3 is TGTGCCAGCAGCCTTTCCGGGAACGATCAGCCCCAGCATTTT. It translates to CASSLSGNDQPQHF.

The chain recombines TRBV6-5 with TRBJ1-6; possible D gene TRBD1, 5 bases. This CDR3 region has 14 residues. Germline lookup yields CDR1 MNHEY and CDR2 SVGAGI. Between the trimmed V and J ends, which lost 7 bases and 7 bases, there was a span of 14 bases. CDR3 protein: CASKTTGANSPLHF. The CDR3 DNA sequence: TGTGCCAGCAAAACAACAGGCGCCAATTCACCCCTCCACTTT.